This T cell receptor (beta chain) came from a study of shared clonotypes between healthy human individuals. The table came from immunoSEQ multiplex PCR; TCRdb's copy has only in-frame clones and leaves some out. The profile shows approximately 1.1 million clones, 70% to 80% of them singletons. The CDR3 totals 15 residues. Germline V gives CDR1 LGHNA, CDR2 YNFKEQ. After removal of 0 bases from V and 4 bases from J, the junction contained 5 bases not matched to a gene. The origin of this receptor is a man between 18 and 29 years old in good health. Some clones in this sample may be carry-over from other donors' samples. The sequenced sample was memory CD4+ T cells from PBMCs. Documented subset: CD45RA-negative fraction. The chain carries TRBV4-2 and TRBJ1-2; TRBD1 matches at 7 bases. The CDR3 DNA is TGTGCCAGCAGCCAAGACAACAGGGGCCCCTATGGCTACACCTTC. Protein product: CASSQDNRGPYGYTF.